This T cell receptor (beta chain) is from a study of blood T cell repertoires in COVID-19. While infection was still active, Seattle patients were enrolled and then followed longitudinally. This clone was counted only a few times. The sample has other DNA sequences that encode this CDR3 too. The CDR3 contains 14 residues. Germline V gene lookup returns CDR1 MGHRA and CDR2 YSYEKL. After removal of 3 bases from V and 5 bases from J, the junction contained 2 bases not matched to a gene. Assay: immunoSEQ multiplex PCR; the TCRdb copy retains only in-frame clones and omits some. The top ten hold roughly 7.2% of the sample, which has 380,000 or so clones, 70% to 90% seen once.

The V gene is TRBV4-1, the J gene TRBJ1-5; 9 nucleotides match TRBD1. This clonotype was sampled from a woman in her sixties with COVID-19, enrolled during active disease. The sequenced sample consisted of peripheral blood. The CDR3 DNA reads TGCGCCAGCAGCCAGGGACAGGGTCATCAGCCCCAGCATTTT. Residues: CASSQGQGHQPQHF.